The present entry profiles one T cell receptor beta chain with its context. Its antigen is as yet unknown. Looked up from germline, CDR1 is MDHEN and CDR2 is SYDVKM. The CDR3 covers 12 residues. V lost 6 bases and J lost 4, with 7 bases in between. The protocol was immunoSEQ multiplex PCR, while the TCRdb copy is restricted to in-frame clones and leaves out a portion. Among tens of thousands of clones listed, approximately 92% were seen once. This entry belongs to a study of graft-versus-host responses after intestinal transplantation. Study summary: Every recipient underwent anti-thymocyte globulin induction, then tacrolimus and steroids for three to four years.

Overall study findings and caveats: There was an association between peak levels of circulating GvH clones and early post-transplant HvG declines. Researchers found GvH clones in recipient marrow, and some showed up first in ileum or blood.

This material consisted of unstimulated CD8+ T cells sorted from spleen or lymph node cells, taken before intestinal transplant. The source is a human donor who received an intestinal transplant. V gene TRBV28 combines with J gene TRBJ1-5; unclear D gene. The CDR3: CASSPQNQPQHF. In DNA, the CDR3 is TGTGCCAGCAGCCCTCAGAATCAGCCCCAGCATTTT.